This TCR beta chain was documented in a study of blood T cells in healthy people across ages. The CDR3 is made up of 15 amino acids. The ends lost 0 bases at V and 5 bases at J; junction bases unmatched: 2. Germline V lookup: CDR1 SGHVS, CDR2 FNYEAQ. This clonotype was observed a single time. The authors ran a second PCR of roughly 6 to 11 cycles using a sample-barcoded 5' primer and a J-beta primer mix. TCRdb reanalysed the 5' RACE reads using MiXCR and keeps one entry per CDR3 protein. Here the sample spans nearly 800,000 distinct CDR3 sequences, 25% being singletons. This same sample was also part of a study on T cells of mothers and their children. As reported in that work: For each mother, over 10 million TCR beta CDR3 reads were obtained, and for each child, around 3.1 million. Similar effects of thymic selection on TCR recombination output were recorded in related and unrelated pairs.

The chain is built from TRBV7-6 and TRBJ2-5, with 11 bases aligning to TRBD1. This TCR was recovered from a boy under 18 in good health. The sample consisted of blood. As DNA, the CDR3 is TGTGCCAGCAGCTTAGCTAGGACAGGGGGCGAGACCCAGTACTTC. It encodes CASSLARTGGETQYF.